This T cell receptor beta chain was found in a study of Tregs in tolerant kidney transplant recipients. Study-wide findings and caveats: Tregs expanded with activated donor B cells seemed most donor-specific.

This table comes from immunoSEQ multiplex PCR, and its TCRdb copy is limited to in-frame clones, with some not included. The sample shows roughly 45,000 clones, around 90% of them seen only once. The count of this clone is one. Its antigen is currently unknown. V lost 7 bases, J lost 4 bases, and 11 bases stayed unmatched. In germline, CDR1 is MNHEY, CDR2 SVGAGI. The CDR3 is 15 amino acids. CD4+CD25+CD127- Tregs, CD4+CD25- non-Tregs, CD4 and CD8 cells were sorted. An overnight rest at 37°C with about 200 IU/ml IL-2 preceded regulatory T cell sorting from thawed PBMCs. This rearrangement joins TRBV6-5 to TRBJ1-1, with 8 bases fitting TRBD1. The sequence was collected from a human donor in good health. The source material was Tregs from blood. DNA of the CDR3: TGTGCCAGCACTCCCTCCAGGGGGCGAGGCACTGAAGCTTTCTTT. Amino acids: CASTPSRGRGTEAFF.